This T cell receptor beta chain was documented in a study of Graves' ophthalmopathy and Graves' hyperthyroidism. The CDR3 has 13 amino acids. CDR1 is WSHSY and CDR2 is SAAADI in the germline V gene. Trimming cost V 6 bases and J 3 bases; bases outside gene matches: 4. This clonotype was detected ten times or more. RNA transcripts served as template for amplifying TCR beta CDR3 sequences. RT-PCR with HTBI primers came first, then second-round multiplex PCR. Via MiXCR, TCRdb re-called the multiplex PCR reads, giving one row per CDR3 protein. The repertoire consists of about 390,000 distinct CDR3 sequences, with about 18% occurring once and the leading ten covering roughly 2.6%.

The chain carries TRBV10-2 and TRBJ2-5, with 7 bases matching TRBD1. Sequencing was carried out using peripheral blood. This clonotype was obtained from an adult woman with stable Graves' hyperthyroidism. Here the CDR3 reads CASSIRGKETQYF. In DNA form, the CDR3 reads TGCGCCAGCAGCATCAGGGGGAAAGAGACCCAGTACTTC.